The clone carrying this TCR beta chain was counted a single time. Methods used by the authors: By means of reference gene primer amplification, nucleated cell counts were estimated. TCRdb keeps only in-frame clones here, not all; method: immunoSEQ multiplex PCR. That table is the source of V, J and clone size, and D and trimming were worked out from the DNA. The profile shows over 250,000 clones, 86% of them singletons. The V segment lost 0 bases and the J segment 4 bases; nucleotides outside the gene matches: 7. The CDR3 runs to 16 residues. Germline CDR1 LGHNA, CDR2 YNFKEQ. While infection was still active, Seattle patients were enrolled and then followed longitudinally. The sample is drawn from a study of blood T cell repertoires in COVID-19. In the study overall: Both acute and convalescent COVID-19 samples were obtained from the United States, Italy and Spain.

The origin of this receptor is a woman between 65 and 79 years old with COVID-19, enrolled during active disease. Specimen: peripheral blood. The chain recombines TRBV4-2 with TRBJ2-3, with TRBD2 matching over 7 bases. CDR3 sequence reads: CASSQDQGGLSDTQYF. CDR3 sequence (DNA): TGTGCCAGCAGCCAAGATCAGGGAGGGCTCTCAGATACGCAGTATTTT.